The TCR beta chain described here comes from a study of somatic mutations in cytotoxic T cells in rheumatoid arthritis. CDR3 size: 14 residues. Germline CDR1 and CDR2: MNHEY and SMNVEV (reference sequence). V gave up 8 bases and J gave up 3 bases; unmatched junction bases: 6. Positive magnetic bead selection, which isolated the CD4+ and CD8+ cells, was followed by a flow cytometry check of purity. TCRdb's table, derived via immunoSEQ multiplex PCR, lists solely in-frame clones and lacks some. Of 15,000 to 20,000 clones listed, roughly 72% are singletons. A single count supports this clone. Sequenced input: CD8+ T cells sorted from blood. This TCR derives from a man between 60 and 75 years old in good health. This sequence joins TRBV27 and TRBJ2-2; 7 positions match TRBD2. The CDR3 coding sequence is TGTGCCAGCCGCCGCGGGAGCTACACCGGGGAGCTGTTTTTT. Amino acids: CASRRGSYTGELFF.